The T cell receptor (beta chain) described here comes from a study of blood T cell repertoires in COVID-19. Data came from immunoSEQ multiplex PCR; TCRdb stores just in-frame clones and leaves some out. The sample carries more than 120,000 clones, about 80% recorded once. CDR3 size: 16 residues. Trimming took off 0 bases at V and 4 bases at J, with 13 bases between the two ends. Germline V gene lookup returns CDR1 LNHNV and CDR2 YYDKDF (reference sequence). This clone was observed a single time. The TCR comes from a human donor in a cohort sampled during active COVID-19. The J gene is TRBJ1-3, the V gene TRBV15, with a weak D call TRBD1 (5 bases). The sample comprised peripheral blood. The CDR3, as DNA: TGTGCCACCAGCAGAGATGGGGCGGGGGACGGAAACACCATATATTTT. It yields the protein CATSRDGAGDGNTIYF. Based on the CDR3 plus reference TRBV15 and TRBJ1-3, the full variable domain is DAMVIQNPRYQVTQFGKPVTLSCSQTLNHNVMYWYQQKSSQAPKLLFHYYDKDFNNEADTPDNFQSRRPNTSFCFLDIRSPGLGDTAMYLCATSRDGAGDGNTIYFGEGSWLTVV.